Listed here is a single T cell receptor beta chain. Its antigen remains unknown. The sample comes from a study of shared clonotypes between healthy human individuals. The study ran the assay at deep level. Clones were read by immunoSEQ multiplex PCR, and TCRdb kept only the in-frame ones, dropping some. The repertoire holds millions of clones, with 95% as singletons. Overall study findings and caveats: Genetic and exposure-history diversity was limited by the small donor number. What rarefaction showed was incomplete sorted-subset sequencing despite large depth. In general, naive subsets displayed greater estimated richness than memory subsets did.

Trimming left V 0 bases short and J 0 bases short, with 12 bases between. This CDR3 has 16 amino acids. CDR1 is SGHRS and CDR2 is YFSETQ in the germline V gene. The receptor's source is a man between 18 and 29 years old in good health. Sequences were obtained from naive CD4+ T cells sorted from blood. Subset described: CD45RA+ positively selected. This chain joins TRBV5-1 and TRBJ2-5; D not resolved. CDR3 in DNA: TGCGCCAGCAGCTTGGACCCGGCACCTTACCAAGAGACCCAGTACTTC. Protein product: CASSLDPAPYQETQYF.